The rows below give T cell receptor beta chains drawn from one sample of a study of blood T cell repertoires in COVID-19. Only in-frame clones appear in the TCRdb table, and some are missing; sequencing was by immunoSEQ multiplex PCR. The sample holds roughly 85,000 clones, 75% to 90% seen once. Material: peripheral blood. The receptors derive from a man aged 45-65 years with active or convalescent COVID-19. The CDR3 runs from the conserved cysteine through the conserved F or W. The order of the fields is D gene, V gene, CDR3 length, clone size, J gene, CDR3 protein, CDR3 DNA. The D gene is left open where the match is weak. Some rows mark clone size as missing; the rest say once, few, many or name a class of expanded clone.

NA	TRBV7-6	15	NA	TRBJ2-3	CASSFGGGGADTQYF	TGTGCCAGCAGCTTTGGGGGAGGAGGGGCAGATACGCAGTATTTT
NA	TRBV19	15	NA	TRBJ1-5	CASSTKGGGNQPQHF	TGTGCCAGTAGTACGAAGGGGGGGGGAAATCAGCCCCAGCATTTT
TRBD2	TRBV5-1	18	few	TRBJ2-1	CASSPGTSGGPLYNEQFF	TGCGCCAGCAGCCCTGGGACTAGCGGGGGACCTCTTTACAATGAGCAGTTCTTC
TRBD1	TRBV6-1	15	NA	TRBJ1-5	CASSEVTGANQPQHF	TGTGCCAGCAGTGAGGTGACAGGGGCCAATCAGCCCCAGCATTTT
NA	TRBV7-8	14	many	TRBJ1-2	CASSLEGGQHGYTF	TGTGCCAGCAGCTTAGAAGGAGGGCAGCATGGCTACACCTTC
TRBD2	TRBV30	15	NA	TRBJ2-6	CAWSAGVSGANVLTF	TGTGCCTGGAGCGCGGGGGTTTCTGGGGCCAACGTCCTGACTTTC
TRBD1	TRBV6-5	14	NA	TRBJ2-2	CASRAGGNTGELFF	TGTGCCAGCAGAGCAGGGGGCAACACCGGGGAGCTGTTTTTT
TRBD1	TRBV19	15	NA	TRBJ2-1	CASSGDRNRYNEQFF	TGTGCCAGTAGTGGGGACAGGAACAGATACAATGAGCAGTTCTTC
NA	TRBV5-1	14	NA	TRBJ1-6	CASSGGRGDSPLHF	TGCGCCAGCAGTGGTGGCAGGGGTGATTCACCCCTCCACTTT
TRBD1	TRBV18	15	once	TRBJ2-7	CASSTDRTGNYEQYF	TGTGCCAGCTCTACTGACCGGACAGGGAACTACGAGCAGTACTTC
NA	TRBV30	15	NA	TRBJ2-2	CAWTNGDSYTGELFF	TGTGCCTGGACTAACGGGGATTCGTACACCGGGGAGCTGTTTTTT
NA	TRBV5-4	13	NA	TRBJ2-7	CASSFYPSYEQYF	TGTGCCAGCAGCTTCTACCCGTCCTACGAGCAGTACTTC
NA	TRBV14	13	NA	TRBJ1-5	CASSQEHYQPQHF	TGTGCCAGCAGCCAAGAACATTATCAGCCCCAGCATTTT
TRBD1	TRBV15	17	many	TRBJ2-2	CATSRNRDREAAGELFF	TGTGCCACCAGCAGGAACCGGGACAGGGAGGCGGCCGGGGAGCTGTTTTTT
NA	TRBV9	15	NA	TRBJ2-1	CASSSSASSYNEQFF	TGTGCCAGCAGCAGCTCTGCTAGCTCCTACAATGAGCAGTTCTTC
TRBD2	TRBV19	15	NA	TRBJ2-3	CASSMASGFTDTQYF	TGTGCCAGTAGTATGGCTAGCGGGTTTACAGATACGCAGTATTTT
NA	TRBV7-9	15	NA	TRBJ2-1	CASSLSSFPVNEQFF	TGTGCCAGCAGCCTGTCTAGCTTCCCTGTCAATGAGCAGTTCTTC
NA	TRBV21-1	15	NA	TRBJ1-1	CASSKEGTSGPEAFF	TGTGCCAGCAGCAAAGAGGGGACTTCCGGCCCGGAAGCTTTCTTT
TRBD2	TRBV7-8	14	NA	TRBJ2-3	CASSIGLATDTQYF	TGTGCCAGCAGCATCGGACTAGCCACAGATACGCAGTATTTT
TRBD2	TRBV10-1	14	once	TRBJ2-7	CASSERTSGLEQYF	TGCGCCAGCAGTGAGCGGACTAGCGGCCTCGAGCAGTACTTC
TRBD1	TRBV9	17	few	TRBJ1-1	CASSASGTGLMNTEAFF	TGTGCCAGCAGCGCTTCCGGGACAGGGCTTATGAACACTGAAGCTTTCTTT
TRBD2	TRBV7-8	18	NA	TRBJ2-2	CASSLAGTSGVNTGELFF	TGTGCCAGCAGCTTAGCCGGGACTAGCGGGGTGAACACCGGGGAGCTGTTTTTT